These 22 T cell receptor beta chains were sequenced from one sample in a study of beta chain features in type 1 diabetes. These receptors have no identified antigens. Since all of the isolated RNA was reverse transcribed, expressed TCRB transcripts were what got sequenced. Some clones are missing from TCRdb's copy, which holds only in-frame ones; the method was immunoSEQ multiplex PCR. This sample has hundreds of thousands of clones, with around 15% found just once. General observations from the study: All four CD4+ subsets from Type 1 diabetes patients carried moderately but significantly shorter TCRB CDR3s.

Material for sequencing was naive CD4+ T cells from blood. All receptors derive from a man between 18 and 35 years old with type 1 diabetes.

The chain employs TRBV30 and TRBJ1-2; D is ambiguous. Germline loops: CDR1 GTSNPN, CDR2 SVGIG (reference sequence). This CDR3 spans 12 amino acids. Trimming cost V 0 bases and J 4 bases, with 6 bases left between them. The CDR3 sequence is CAWSVTFYGYTF. The CDR3 DNA is TGTGCCTGGAGTGTTACCTTCTATGGCTACACCTTC.

The chain recombines TRBV5-1 with TRBJ1-5; D remains ambiguous. CDR3 size: 15 residues. Germline CDR1 reads SGHRS; CDR2 reads YFSETQ. Trimming took off 7 bases at V and 6 bases at J, with 20 bases between the two ends. For the CDR3, the DNA is TGCGCCAGCGCACCGGGGTTAGGACCGAGTCAGCCCCAGCATTTT. Its protein is CASAPGLGPSQPQHF.

V and J are TRBV30 and TRBJ2-4; D is unclear. Germline V gene lookup returns CDR1 GTSNPN and CDR2 SVGIG (reference sequence). The CDR3 sequence is 13 residues long. Between the trimmed V and J ends, which lost 2 bases and 10 bases, there was a span of 15 bases. CDR3 nucleotide sequence: TGTGCCTGGAGTTCCTCGTATAAGGGTATTCAGTACTTC. Translating it yields CAWSSSYKGIQYF.

This clone was detected a few times. The J gene is TRBJ1-2, the V gene TRBV7-6, with a tentative D call TRBD1 (5 bases). The CDR3 is made up of 13 amino acids. Trimming took off 1 base at V and 8 bases at J, with 11 bases between the two ends. Germline CDR1 reads SGHVS; CDR2 reads FNYEAQ. CDR3 residues: CASSLGQGSGYTF. In nucleotides, the CDR3 is TGTGCCAGCAGCTTAGGTCAGGGTAGCGGCTACACCTTC.

On this clone itself: At the DNA level, this CDR3 is encoded by other sequences in the same sample as well. J is TRBJ1-1 and V is TRBV30; D remains ambiguous. Trimming pared 2 bases from V and 8 bases from J, leaving 15 bases between. The CDR3 has 13 residues. Germline CDR1 reads GTSNPN; CDR2 reads SVGIG (reference sequence). DNA for the CDR3: TGTGCCTGGAGTTATCTAGCCCGTACCGAAGCTTTCTTT. This encodes CAWSYLARTEAFF.

This chain connects TRBV28 to TRBJ1-1; 9 bases match TRBD1. Looked up from germline, CDR1 is MDHEN and CDR2 is SYDVKM. J was trimmed by 6 bases and V by 3 bases; bases with no gene match: 8. The CDR3 runs to 15 residues. Here the CDR3 DNA reads TGTGCCAGCAGTTTGGCCGGGACAGGGATCCCTGAAGCTTTCTTT. Its translation: CASSLAGTGIPEAFF.

V is TRBV18 and J is TRBJ2-1; 15 bases agree with TRBD2. CDR3 length: 16 amino acids. V lost 3 bases, J lost 8 bases, and 5 bases stayed unmatched. Germline CDR1 is KGHSH and CDR2 is LQKENI. The CDR3 nucleotides are TGTGCCAGCTCACCTGGACTAGCGGGAGGGTATGATGAGCAGTTCTTC. It encodes CASSPGLAGGYDEQFF.

This clone appeared a few times. The V and J genes are TRBV2 and TRBJ2-5; D possibly corresponds to TRBD2 (6 bases). This CDR3 spans 15 amino acids. V lost 6 bases to trimming and J lost 1 base, with 15 bases between them. The germline V gene has CDR1 SNHLY and CDR2 FYNNEI. The chain's CDR3 is CASSELGGSQETQYF. For the CDR3, the DNA is TGTGCCAGCAGCGAACTAGGAGGGAGCCAAGAGACCCAGTACTTC.

In its sample, this clone was seen a few times. The chain couples TRBV5-1 to TRBJ1-1; no clear D gene. The CDR3 has 15 residues. Trimming removed 4 bases at V and 0 bases at J, with 13 bases between. CDR1 SGHRS and CDR2 YFSETQ come from the germline V gene. The CDR3 bases are TGCGCCAGCAGCCCCACCGCGGGAGTGAACACTGAAGCTTTCTTT. Translation gives CASSPTAGVNTEAFF.

V is TRBV6-5 and J is TRBJ2-7, with 7 bases that match TRBD1. Germline values: CDR1 MNHEY, CDR2 SVGAGI. V dropped 6 bases and J dropped 2; count of bases not matched to a gene: 7. The CDR3 covers 14 residues. This CDR3 is CASSPPTGTYEQYF. The CDR3 region has the DNA TGTGCCAGCAGCCCACCGACAGGGACCTACGAGCAGTACTTC.

This clone turned up a few times. V usage is TRBV7-2 and J usage is TRBJ2-1; D tentatively fits TRBD1 or TRBD2 (6 bases each). Germline V CDR1 and CDR2: SGHTA, FQGNSA. CDR3 size: 17 residues. V was pared by 3 bases and J by 7 bases, with 22 bases between. CDR3 protein: CASSFQTAGHRRNEQFF. CDR3 nucleotides: TGTGCCAGCAGCTTCCAAACCGCGGGACATCGGAGGAATGAGCAGTTCTTC.

The chain has TRBV11-2 and TRBJ2-5, with unresolved D. CDR3 size: 13 residues. CDR1 and CDR2 (germline): SGHAT, FQNNGV. The germline V and J ends were trimmed by 5 bases and 5 bases, with 12 bases remaining between them. For the CDR3, the DNA is TGTGCCAGCAGCCTCTCGGCCCGGGAGACCCAGTACTTC. As protein: CASSLSARETQYF.

The rearrangement joins TRBV19 to TRBJ2-7; perhaps D is TRBD1 or TRBD2 (5 bases each). Trimming cost V 6 bases and J 8 bases, with 17 bases left between them. The CDR3 has 13 residues. From germline, CDR1 is LNHDA and CDR2 SQIVND (reference sequence). The CDR3, as DNA: TGTGCCAGTAGCGTTAGCGTGGGGGAGAAGCAGTACTTC. As protein: CASSVSVGEKQYF.

This clone was counted only a few times. V is TRBV30 and J is TRBJ2-2, with D hard to call. Germline lookup yields CDR1 GTSNPN and CDR2 SVGIG (reference sequence). The CDR3 has 13 residues. V was cut by 0 bases and J by 4 bases, with 6 bases left in between. CDR3 loop: CAWSVKGTGELFF. In DNA, the CDR3 is TGTGCCTGGAGTGTAAAGGGCACCGGGGAGCTGTTTTTT.

This clone appeared a few times. V is TRBV27 and J is TRBJ1-1, with D maybe TRBD1 (5 bases). The V and J ends lost 7 bases and 6 bases respectively, with 15 bases between them. Germline values: CDR1 MNHEY, CDR2 SMNVEV (reference sequence). The CDR3 has 13 residues. The chain's CDR3 is CASTSSGRAEAFF. The CDR3 region has the DNA TGTGCCAGCACCTCCTCAGGGAGGGCTGAAGCTTTCTTT.

This clone has a handful of counts. The V call is TRBV18, the J call TRBJ2-5, with a weak D call TRBD2 (5 bases). From germline, CDR1 is KGHSH and CDR2 LQKENI. The germline V and J ends were trimmed by 4 bases and 5 bases, with 17 bases remaining between them. The CDR3 totals 15 residues. DNA for the CDR3: TGTGCCAGCTCACTTCCGGGATCACACGGGGAGACCCAGTACTTC. Amino acids: CASSLPGSHGETQYF. Drawing the rest from reference TRBV18 and TRBJ2-5, the complete variable domain is NAGVMQNPRHLVRRRGQEARLRCSPMKGHSHVYWYRQLPEEGLKFMVYLQKENIIDESGMPKERFSAEFPKEGPSILRIQQVVRGDSAAYFCASSLPGSHGETQYFGPGTRLLVL.

V gene TRBV5-6 combines with J gene TRBJ1-4; D is unclear. Germline assignment: CDR1 SGHDT and CDR2 YYEEEE. The CDR3 spans 14 residues. V was trimmed by 1 base and J by 4 bases, leaving 8 bases between them. CDR3 sequence (DNA): TGTGCCAGCAGCTTGATGAGTCGTAATGAAAAACTGTTTTTT. It codes for CASSLMSRNEKLFF.

The V call is TRBV6-6, the J call TRBJ2-3; D is possibly TRBD1 or TRBD2 (6 bases each). Germline V CDR1 and CDR2: MNHNY, SVGAGI (reference sequence). V was trimmed by 6 bases and J by 4 bases, leaving 14 bases between them. The CDR3 extends over 14 amino acids. The CDR3 DNA follows: TGTGCCAGCAGGGAGGGGGACTCATCAGATACGCAGTATTTT. Protein sequence: CASREGDSSDTQYF.

This clone was seen only a few times. The CDR3 nucleotides are TGTGCCACCAGCAGAGATGGCGGGCTCGGGGCCAACGTCCTGACTTTC. As protein: CATSRDGGLGANVLTF. The chain couples TRBV15 to TRBJ2-6, with D possibly matching TRBD2 (5 bases). Germline lookup yields CDR1 LNHNV and CDR2 YYDKDF (reference sequence). The CDR3 loop spans 16 amino acids. Trimming cost V 0 bases and J 4 bases, with 10 bases left between them.

The rearrangement joins TRBV10-3 to TRBJ2-5; possibly TRBD2 for D (6 bases). The CDR3 is made up of 13 amino acids. The V gene's germline CDR1 is ENHRY and CDR2 SYGVKD. V shed 3 bases and J shed 2 bases, with 7 bases lying between them. Here the CDR3 reads CAISDGLQETQYF. The CDR3 DNA sequence: TGTGCCATCAGTGATGGACTACAAGAGACCCAGTACTTC.

This clone was detected only a few times. The chain uses TRBV11-2 and TRBJ2-3; D is unclear. The CDR3 covers 14 residues. V lost 2 bases, J lost 2 bases, and 8 bases lay in between. Germline loops: CDR1 SGHAT, CDR2 FQNNGV. The DNA of the CDR3 is TGTGCCAGCAGCTTATTAACCCTCACAGATACGCAGTATTTT. Translation: CASSLLTLTDTQYF.

This rearrangement joins TRBV10-3 to TRBJ2-7, with 9 bases matching TRBD1. Per germline, CDR1 ENHRY and CDR2 SYGVKD. CDR3 length: 13 amino acids. The V and J ends lost 11 bases and 4 bases, in that order; junction bases with no gene match: 9. For the CDR3, the DNA is TGTGCCTCTACCGGGACAGGGACTTACGAGCAGTACTTC. Protein sequence: CASTGTGTYEQYF.